The clone carrying this T cell receptor (beta chain) has just a few counts. The antigen is unknown. The data were taken from a study of identical twins. General study points: Twin-shared out-of-frame alpha sequences were enriched for low generation probability. Partly confounded zero-insertion analyses could result from invariant MAIT and iNKT cells. Compared with models, monozygotic twins showed more out-of-frame TCR alpha sharing. Conclusions came from cross-sectional statistical analysis, not from following the same donors.

Using its own MiXCR run on the 5' RACE reads, TCRdb lists one record per CDR3 protein. In the table there are about 450,000 distinct CDR3 sequences, approximately 17% of which are singletons. Trimming removed 3 bases at V and 1 base at J, with 3 bases between. The V gene's germline CDR1 is SQVTM and CDR2 ANQGSEA. This CDR3 has 12 residues. This chain joins TRBV29-1 and TRBJ2-2; no reliable D call. This clonotype was sampled from a man in his fifties or sixties in good health. Sequenced sample: naive T cells sorted from blood. CDR3 protein: CSVDKNTGELFF. CDR3 nucleotide sequence: TGCAGCGTTGACAAGAACACCGGGGAGCTGTTTTTT.